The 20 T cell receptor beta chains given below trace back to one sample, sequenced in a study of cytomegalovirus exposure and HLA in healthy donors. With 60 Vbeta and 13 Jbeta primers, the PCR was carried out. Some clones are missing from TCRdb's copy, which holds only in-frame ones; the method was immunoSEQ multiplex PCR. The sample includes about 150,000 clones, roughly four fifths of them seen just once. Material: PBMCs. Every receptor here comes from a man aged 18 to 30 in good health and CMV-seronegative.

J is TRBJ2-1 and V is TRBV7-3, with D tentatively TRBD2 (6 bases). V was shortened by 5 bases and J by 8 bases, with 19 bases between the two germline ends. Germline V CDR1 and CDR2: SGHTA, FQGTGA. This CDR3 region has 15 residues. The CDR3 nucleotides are TGTGCCAGCAGCCTCGGAGGGAGTGGAGCCTATGAGCAGTTCTTC. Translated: CASSLGGSGAYEQFF. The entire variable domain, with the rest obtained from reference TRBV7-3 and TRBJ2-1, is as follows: GAGVSQTPSNKVTEKGKYVELRCDPISGHTALYWYRQSLGQGPEFLIYFQGTGAADDSGLPNDRFFAVRPEGSVSTLKIQRTERGDSAVYLCASSLGGSGAYEQFFGPGTRLTVL.

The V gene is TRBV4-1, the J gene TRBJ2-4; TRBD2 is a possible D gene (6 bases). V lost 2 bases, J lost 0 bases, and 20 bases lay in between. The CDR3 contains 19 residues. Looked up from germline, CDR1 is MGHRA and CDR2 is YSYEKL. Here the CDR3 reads CASSQNRLERGIAKNIQYF. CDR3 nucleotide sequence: TGCGCCAGCAGCCAAAACAGACTAGAAAGGGGAATAGCCAAAAACATTCAGTACTTC.

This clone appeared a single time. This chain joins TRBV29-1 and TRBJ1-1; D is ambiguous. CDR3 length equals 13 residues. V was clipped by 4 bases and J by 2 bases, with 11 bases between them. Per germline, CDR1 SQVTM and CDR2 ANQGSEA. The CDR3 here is CSVVRKLNTEAFF. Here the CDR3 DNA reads TGCAGCGTTGTGAGAAAGTTAAACACTGAAGCTTTCTTT.

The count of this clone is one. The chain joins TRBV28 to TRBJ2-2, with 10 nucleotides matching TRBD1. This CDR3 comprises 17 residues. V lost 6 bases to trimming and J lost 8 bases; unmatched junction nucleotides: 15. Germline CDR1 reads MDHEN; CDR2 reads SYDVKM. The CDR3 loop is CASSPMSGQGETGELFF. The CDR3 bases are TGTGCCAGCAGCCCTATGTCTGGACAGGGGGAAACGGGGGAGCTGTTTTTT.

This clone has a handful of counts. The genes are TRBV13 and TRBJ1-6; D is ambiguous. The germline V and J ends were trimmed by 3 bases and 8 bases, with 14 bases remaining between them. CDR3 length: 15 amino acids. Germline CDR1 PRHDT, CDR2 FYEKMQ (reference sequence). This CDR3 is CASSFSHRDYSPLHF. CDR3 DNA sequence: TGTGCCAGCAGCTTTTCCCACAGAGATTATTCACCCCTCCACTTT.

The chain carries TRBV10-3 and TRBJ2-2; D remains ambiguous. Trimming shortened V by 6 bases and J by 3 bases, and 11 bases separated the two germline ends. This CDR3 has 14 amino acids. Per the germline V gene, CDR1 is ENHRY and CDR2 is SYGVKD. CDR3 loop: CAISYYIDTGELFF. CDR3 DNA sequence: TGTGCCATCAGCTATTATATCGACACCGGGGAGCTGTTTTTT.

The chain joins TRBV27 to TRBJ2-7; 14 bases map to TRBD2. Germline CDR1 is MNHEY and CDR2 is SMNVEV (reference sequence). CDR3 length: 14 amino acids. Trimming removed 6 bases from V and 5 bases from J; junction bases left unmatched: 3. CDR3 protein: CASRTSGRVNEQYF. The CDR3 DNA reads TGTGCCAGCAGGACTAGCGGGAGGGTGAACGAGCAGTACTTC.

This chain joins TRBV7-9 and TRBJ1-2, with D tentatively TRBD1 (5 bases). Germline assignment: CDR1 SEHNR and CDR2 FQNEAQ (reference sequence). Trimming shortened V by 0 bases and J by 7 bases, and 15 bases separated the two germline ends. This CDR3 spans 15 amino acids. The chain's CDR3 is CASSLATEESSGYTF. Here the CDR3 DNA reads TGTGCCAGCAGCTTAGCGACAGAGGAGAGTAGTGGCTACACCTTC.

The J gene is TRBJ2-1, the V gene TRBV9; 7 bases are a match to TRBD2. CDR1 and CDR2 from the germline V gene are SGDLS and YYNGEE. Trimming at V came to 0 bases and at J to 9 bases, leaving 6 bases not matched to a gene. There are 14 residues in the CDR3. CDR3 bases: TGTGCCAGCAGCGTAGCTGGGGGAGGGCCTGAGCAGTTCTTC. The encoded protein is CASSVAGGGPEQFF.

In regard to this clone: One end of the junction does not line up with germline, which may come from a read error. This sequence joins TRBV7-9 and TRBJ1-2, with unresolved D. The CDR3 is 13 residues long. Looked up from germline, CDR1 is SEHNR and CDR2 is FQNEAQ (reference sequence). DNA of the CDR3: TGTTCCAGCAGCTTAGGTAGAACCTATGGCTACACCTTC. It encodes CSSSLGRTYGYTF.

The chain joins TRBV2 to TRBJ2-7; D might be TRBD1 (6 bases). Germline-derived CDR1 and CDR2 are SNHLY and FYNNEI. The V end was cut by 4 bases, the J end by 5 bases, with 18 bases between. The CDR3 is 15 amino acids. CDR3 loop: CASSAQGFTPHEQYF. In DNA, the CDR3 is TGTGCCAGCAGTGCCCAGGGGTTTACTCCCCACGAGCAGTACTTC.

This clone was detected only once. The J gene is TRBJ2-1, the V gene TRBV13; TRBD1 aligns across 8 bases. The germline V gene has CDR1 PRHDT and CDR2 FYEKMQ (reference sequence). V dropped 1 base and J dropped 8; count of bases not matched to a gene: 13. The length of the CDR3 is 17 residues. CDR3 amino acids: CASSLEGFGQGAYEQFF. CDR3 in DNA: TGTGCCAGCAGCTTAGAAGGTTTCGGGCAGGGGGCGTATGAGCAGTTCTTC.

The CDR3 DNA sequence: TGTGCCAGCACCCTGACAGTTAATAACTATGGCTACACCTTC. As protein: CASTLTVNNYGYTF. The chain uses TRBV6-1 and TRBJ1-2, with D tentatively TRBD1 (5 bases). Germline V lookup: CDR1 MNHNS, CDR2 SASEGT. This CDR3 spans 14 amino acids. Trimming shortened V by 7 bases and J by 1 base, and 13 bases separated the two germline ends.

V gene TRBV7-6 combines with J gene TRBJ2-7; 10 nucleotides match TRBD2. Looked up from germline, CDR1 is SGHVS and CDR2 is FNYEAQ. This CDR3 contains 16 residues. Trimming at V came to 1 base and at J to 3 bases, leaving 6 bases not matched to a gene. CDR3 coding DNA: TGTGCCAGCAGCTTAGGAGGTAGCGGGGGGAACTACGAGCAGTACTTC. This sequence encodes CASSLGGSGGNYEQYF.

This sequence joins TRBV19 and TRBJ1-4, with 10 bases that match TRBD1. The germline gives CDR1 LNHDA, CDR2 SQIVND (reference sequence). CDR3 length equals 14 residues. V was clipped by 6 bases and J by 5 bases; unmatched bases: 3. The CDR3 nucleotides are TGTGCCAGTAGCACGGGACAGGGGAATGAAAAACTGTTTTTT. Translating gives CASSTGQGNEKLFF.

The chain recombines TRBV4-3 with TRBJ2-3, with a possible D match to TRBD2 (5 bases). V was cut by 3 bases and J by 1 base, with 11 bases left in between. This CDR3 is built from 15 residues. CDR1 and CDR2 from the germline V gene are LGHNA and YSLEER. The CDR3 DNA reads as TGCGCCAGCAGCCAGGGAGCGGCAGGCACAGATACGCAGTATTTT. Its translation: CASSQGAAGTDTQYF.

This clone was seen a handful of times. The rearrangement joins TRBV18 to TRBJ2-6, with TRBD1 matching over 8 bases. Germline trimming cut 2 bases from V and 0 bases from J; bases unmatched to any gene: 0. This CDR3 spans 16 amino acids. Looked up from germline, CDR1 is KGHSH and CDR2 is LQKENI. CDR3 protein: CASSPTGGSGANVLTF. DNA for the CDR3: TGTGCCAGCTCACCAACAGGGGGCTCTGGGGCCAACGTCCTGACTTTC.

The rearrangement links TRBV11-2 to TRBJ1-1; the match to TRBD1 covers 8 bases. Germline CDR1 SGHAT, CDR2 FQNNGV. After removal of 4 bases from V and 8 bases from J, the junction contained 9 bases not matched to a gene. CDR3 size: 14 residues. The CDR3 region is CASSSWDRSMEAFF. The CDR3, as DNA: TGTGCCAGCAGCTCGTGGGACAGGAGTATGGAAGCTTTCTTT.

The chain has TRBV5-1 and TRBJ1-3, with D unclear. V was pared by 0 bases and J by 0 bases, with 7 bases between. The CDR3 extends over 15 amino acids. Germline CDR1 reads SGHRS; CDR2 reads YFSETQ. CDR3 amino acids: CASSLVAASGNTIYF. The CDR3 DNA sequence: TGCGCCAGCAGCTTGGTGGCGGCCTCTGGAAACACCATATATTTT.

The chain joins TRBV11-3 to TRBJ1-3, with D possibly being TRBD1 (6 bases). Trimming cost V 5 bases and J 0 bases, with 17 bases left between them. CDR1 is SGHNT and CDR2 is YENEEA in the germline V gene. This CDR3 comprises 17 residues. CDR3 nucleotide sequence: TGTGCCAGCAGCCTGCAGGGGTCTTACAGCTCTGGAAACACCATATATTTT. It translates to CASSLQGSYSSGNTIYF.